Listed below are T cell receptor beta chains from one sample, sequenced in a study of blood T cells in healthy people across ages. A single record per CDR3 protein comes from TCRdb applying MiXCR to the 5' RACE reads. The sample records approximately 850,000 distinct CDR3 sequences, 58% being singletons. Sequencing was performed on blood. Source of these receptors: a man aged 25 to 40 in good health. Each CDR3 is given with its conserved first and last residue. Each record gives: clone size, J gene, D gene, V gene, CDR3 DNA, CDR3 protein. D genes are given only for firm matches. Not every row has a clone size; where given, it reads once, few, many or a size class.

clone_size: .; j_call: TRBJ1-6; d_call: .; v_call: TRBV2; cdr3_nt: TGTGCCACAACGATATCCAATTCACCCCTCCACTTT; cdr3_aa: CATTISNSPLHF
clone_size: .; j_call: TRBJ2-1; d_call: TRBD2; v_call: TRBV7-2; cdr3_nt: TGTGCCATCCTGACTAGCGGGAGGAGATATGAGCAGTTCTTC; cdr3_aa: CAILTSGRRYEQFF
clone_size: .; j_call: TRBJ2-5; d_call: .; v_call: TRBV7-6; cdr3_nt: TGTGCCAGCAGCTTAACACCAGAGACCCAGTACTTC; cdr3_aa: CASSLTPETQYF
clone_size: once; j_call: TRBJ1-1; d_call: TRBD1; v_call: TRBV6-5; cdr3_nt: TGTGCCAGCAGCGCCACAGCTCAGGGGGGGCACACTGAAGCTTTCTTT; cdr3_aa: CASSATAQGGHTEAFF
clone_size: .; j_call: TRBJ1-1; d_call: TRBD1; v_call: TRBV7-2; cdr3_nt: TGTGCCAGCAGCTTACCCAGTACAGACAGGGCTTGGATGAACACTGAAGCTTTCTTT; cdr3_aa: CASSLPSTDRAWMNTEAFF
clone_size: once; j_call: TRBJ2-1; d_call: .; v_call: TRBV20-1; cdr3_nt: TGCAGTGCTAGAAGGGCCGCGGAGAATGAGCAGTTCTTC; cdr3_aa: CSARRAAENEQFF
clone_size: .; j_call: TRBJ2-1; d_call: TRBD2; v_call: TRBV12-3/TRBV12-4; cdr3_nt: TGTGCCAGCAGTTTGGGGACTAGCGGGAGCCTTGGTGAGCAGTTCTTC; cdr3_aa: CASSLGTSGSLGEQFF
clone_size: few; j_call: TRBJ2-7; d_call: .; v_call: TRBV15; cdr3_nt: TGTGCCACCTCCAGACAAGGCGACAGTATCTACGAGCAGTACTTC; cdr3_aa: CATSRQGDSIYEQYF
clone_size: .; j_call: TRBJ1-1; d_call: .; v_call: TRBV27; cdr3_nt: TGTGCCAGCAGTTTAACACAGGTGGGGGGGACTGAAGCTTTCTTT; cdr3_aa: CASSLTQVGGTEAFF
clone_size: .; j_call: TRBJ2-1; d_call: TRBD1; v_call: TRBV24-1; cdr3_nt: TGTGCCACCAGTGGGACAGGGGGCAATGAGCAGTTCTTC; cdr3_aa: CATSGTGGNEQFF
clone_size: .; j_call: TRBJ1-1; d_call: .; v_call: TRBV20-1; cdr3_nt: TGCAGTGTCCCGCAAGGACCTATAACTGAAGCTTTCTTT; cdr3_aa: CSVPQGPITEAFF
clone_size: .; j_call: TRBJ1-2; d_call: .; v_call: TRBV12-3/TRBV12-4; cdr3_nt: TGTGCCAGCAGTCCCCCCAGGGTTGCAGACTATGGCTACACCTTC; cdr3_aa: CASSPPRVADYGYTF
clone_size: once; j_call: TRBJ2-5; d_call: TRBD1; v_call: TRBV7-9; cdr3_nt: TGTGCCAGCAGCCCGAAGGGACAGGTGCGGGGAGAGACCCAGTACTTC; cdr3_aa: CASSPKGQVRGETQYF
clone_size: few; j_call: TRBJ2-5; d_call: .; v_call: TRBV12-3/TRBV12-4; cdr3_nt: TGTGCCAGCAGGCCCAGGGACTTAGGGGGGGAGACCCAGTACTTC; cdr3_aa: CASRPRDLGGETQYF
clone_size: .; j_call: TRBJ2-5; d_call: .; v_call: TRBV29-1; cdr3_nt: TGCAGCGTTGAAAAGGGTTCACAAGAGACCCAGTACTTC; cdr3_aa: CSVEKGSQETQYF
clone_size: few; j_call: TRBJ2-1; d_call: .; v_call: TRBV5-1; cdr3_nt: TGCGCCAGCAGGCGGGAACTTTGGGGCTCCTACAATGAGCAGTTCTTC; cdr3_aa: CASRRELWGSYNEQFF
clone_size: .; j_call: TRBJ2-3; d_call: .; v_call: TRBV20-1; cdr3_nt: TGCAGTGCTCAATCCGTAGGGAGGGGGAACACAGATACGCAGTATTTT; cdr3_aa: CSAQSVGRGNTDTQYF
clone_size: .; j_call: TRBJ2-7; d_call: .; v_call: TRBV5-1; cdr3_nt: TGCGCCAGCAGCGAAGGACAGGACTACAATGAGCAGTACTTC; cdr3_aa: CASSEGQDYNEQYF
clone_size: .; j_call: TRBJ1-2; d_call: TRBD1; v_call: TRBV3-1; cdr3_nt: TGTGCCAGCAGCCAAGAGGTTTTTGGACAGGGAGATGGCTACACCTTC; cdr3_aa: CASSQEVFGQGDGYTF
clone_size: few; j_call: TRBJ2-4; d_call: TRBD1; v_call: TRBV5-6; cdr3_nt: TGTGCCAGCAGCGTAGCCTCCGGGACAGGCACTCTAGCCAAAAACATTCAGTACTTC; cdr3_aa: CASSVASGTGTLAKNIQYF
clone_size: .; j_call: TRBJ2-1; d_call: TRBD2; v_call: TRBV5-1; cdr3_nt: TGCGCCAGCAGCTGGCCGACTAGCGGGGGGTCCTACAATGAGCAGTTCTTC; cdr3_aa: CASSWPTSGGSYNEQFF
clone_size: .; j_call: TRBJ2-7; d_call: TRBD1; v_call: TRBV29-1; cdr3_nt: TGCAGCGTGGGGGACAGGGGGCCATACGAGCAGTACTTC; cdr3_aa: CSVGDRGPYEQYF
clone_size: .; j_call: TRBJ2-3; d_call: .; v_call: TRBV5-1; cdr3_nt: TGCGCCAGCAGCTTGGGGCTGATGACAGATACGCAGTATTTT; cdr3_aa: CASSLGLMTDTQYF
clone_size: few; j_call: TRBJ1-6; d_call: .; v_call: TRBV7-2; cdr3_nt: TGTGCCAGCAGCACCGACTTCGGGTTTAATTCACCCCTCCACTTT; cdr3_aa: CASSTDFGFNSPLHF
clone_size: .; j_call: TRBJ2-1; d_call: TRBD2; v_call: TRBV4-3; cdr3_nt: TGCGCCAGCAGCCCACTCAGCAGCGGGAGATACAATGAGCAGTTCTTC; cdr3_aa: CASSPLSSGRYNEQFF
clone_size: .; j_call: TRBJ2-7; d_call: .; v_call: TRBV7-9; cdr3_nt: TGTGCCAGCAGCCGAGGGTACATCGCGGACGAGCAGTACTTC; cdr3_aa: CASSRGYIADEQYF
clone_size: .; j_call: TRBJ1-1; d_call: .; v_call: TRBV4-3; cdr3_nt: TGCGCCAGCAGCCAAGACCTTATGGCCCCTGGGGGGGTCACTGAAGCTTTCTTT; cdr3_aa: CASSQDLMAPGGVTEAFF
clone_size: .; j_call: TRBJ1-2; d_call: .; v_call: TRBV29-1; cdr3_nt: TGCAGCGTTGTTGGTGGCTATGGCTACACCTTC; cdr3_aa: CSVVGGYGYTF